This is a list of T cell receptor beta chains from one sample in a study of blood T cell repertoires in COVID-19. Only in-frame clones appear in the TCRdb table, and some are missing; sequencing was by immunoSEQ multiplex PCR. This sample carries about 380,000 clones, 88% of them seen once, and the ten largest clones take 1.2%. The sample consisted of PBMCs or T cells enriched from blood (not recorded which). Receptors were obtained from a woman aged 18-35 years who had recovered from COVID-19. Both conserved end residues are part of each CDR3.

j_gene | v_gene | CDR3aa
TRBJ1-4 | TRBV7-2 | CASSLAARVQKLFF
TRBJ2-3 | TRBV4-1 | CASSQDGRLWADTQYF
TRBJ2-3 | TRBV5-1 | CASSLAEAGFRGTDTQYF
TRBJ1-2 | TRBV28 | CASRSLLTLGLGYTF
TRBJ1-4 | TRBV18 | CASSLQGAYEKLFF
TRBJ1-3 | TRBV7-2 | CASSSWTGSGNTIYF
TRBJ1-5 | TRBV6-5 | CASRIGQYQPQHF
TRBJ1-1 | TRBV5-4 | CASSWDRVTEAFF
TRBJ1-3 | TRBV30 | CAWSVHEVTSGNTIYF
TRBJ1-2 | TRBV9 | CASSVLDRGNYGYTF
TRBJ1-1 | TRBV2 | CASSGLGGPTEAFF
TRBJ1-2 | TRBV7-8 | CASSREGQRNRNYGYTF
TRBJ1-2 | TRBV13 | CASIQAGGGGGYTF
TRBJ2-2 | TRBV6-5 | CASSPGTAAGELFF
TRBJ2-7 | TRBV18 | CASSLSGGASYEQYF
TRBJ2-1 | TRBV7-9 | CASSPGSGSYNEQFF
TRBJ2-5 | TRBV15 | CATSRTGLAGNQETQYF
TRBJ2-2 | TRBV30 | CAWRTGGTGELFF
TRBJ1-2 | TRBV2 | CASSERGGPIRGYTF
TRBJ2-5 | TRBV7-3 | CASSPWDYGETQYF
TRBJ1-4 | TRBV6-5 | CASGRGVGLNEKLFF
TRBJ1-2 | TRBV7-2 | CASSLAFINYGYTF
TRBJ2-4 | TRBV5-6 | CASTSSGGALAKNIQYF
TRBJ2-2 | TRBV10-2 | CASSLGGAGRNTGELFF
TRBJ2-6 | TRBV30 | CAWRRGSYSGANVLTF
TRBJ1-1 | TRBV29-1 | CSTREVGTEAFF
TRBJ2-5 | TRBV24-1 | CATSDSDREETQYF
TRBJ1-5 | TRBV30 | CAWSPTGESNQPQHF
TRBJ2-7 | TRBV30 | CAWSSLLGANEQYF
TRBJ1-4 | TRBV5-5 | CASSSQGAGANEKLFF